Described below is a single T cell receptor beta chain sequence and its context. This entry is derived from a study of glioma-infiltrating T cells. Using RNA template, CDR3s of TCR alpha and beta were amplified with iRepertoire arm-PCR. TCRdb independently ran MiXCR on the multiplex PCR reads; one entry per CDR3 protein. This sample has about 3,600 distinct CDR3 sequences, with roughly 31% found just once. V was pared by 4 bases and J by 0 bases, with 10 bases between. CDR3 size: 14 residues. The sequence came from a human donor with low-grade glioma or glioblastoma, undergoing nonglioma brain surgery, or in good health (not recorded which). The chain uses TRBV12-3 or TRBV12-4 and TRBJ2-7; the D call may be TRBD1 or TRBD2 (5 bases each). Input material: glioma tissue, nonneoplastic brain tissue, or PBMCs (not recorded which). The CDR3 region has the DNA TGTGCCAGCAGTTCCAGGGACCTCTCCTACGAGCAGTACTTC. It encodes CASSSRDLSYEQYF.